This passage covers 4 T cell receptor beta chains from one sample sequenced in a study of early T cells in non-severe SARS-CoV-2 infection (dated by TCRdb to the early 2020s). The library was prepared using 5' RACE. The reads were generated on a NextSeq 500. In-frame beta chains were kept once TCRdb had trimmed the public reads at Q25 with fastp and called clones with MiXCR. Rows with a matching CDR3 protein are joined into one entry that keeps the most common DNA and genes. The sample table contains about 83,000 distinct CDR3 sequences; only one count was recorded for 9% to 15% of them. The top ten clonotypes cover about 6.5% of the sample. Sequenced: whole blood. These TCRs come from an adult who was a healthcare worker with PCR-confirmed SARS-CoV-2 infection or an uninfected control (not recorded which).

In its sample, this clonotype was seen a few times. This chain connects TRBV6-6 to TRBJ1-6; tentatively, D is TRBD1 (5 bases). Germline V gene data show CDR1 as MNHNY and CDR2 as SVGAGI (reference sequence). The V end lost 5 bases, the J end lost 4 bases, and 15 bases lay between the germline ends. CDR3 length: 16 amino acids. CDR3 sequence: CASSLREGSYNSPLHF. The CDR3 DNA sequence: TGTGCCAGCAGTCTTCGTGAGGGGTCGTATAATTCACCCCTCCACTTT.

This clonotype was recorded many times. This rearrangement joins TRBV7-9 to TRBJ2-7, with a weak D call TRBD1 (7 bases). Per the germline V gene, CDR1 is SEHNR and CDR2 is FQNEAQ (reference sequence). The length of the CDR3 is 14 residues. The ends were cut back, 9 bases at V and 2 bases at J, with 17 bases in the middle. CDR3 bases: TGTGCCAGTCAGTCCCAGGGGGGACCCTACGAGCAGTACTTC. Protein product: CASQSQGGPYEQYF.

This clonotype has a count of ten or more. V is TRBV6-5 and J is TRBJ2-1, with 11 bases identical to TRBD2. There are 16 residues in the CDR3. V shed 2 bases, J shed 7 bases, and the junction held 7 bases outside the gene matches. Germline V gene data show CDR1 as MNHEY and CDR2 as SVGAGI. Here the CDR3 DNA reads TGTGCCAGCAGTTACCCCACTAGCGGGAGTTTAAATGAGCAGTTCTTC. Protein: CASSYPTSGSLNEQFF.

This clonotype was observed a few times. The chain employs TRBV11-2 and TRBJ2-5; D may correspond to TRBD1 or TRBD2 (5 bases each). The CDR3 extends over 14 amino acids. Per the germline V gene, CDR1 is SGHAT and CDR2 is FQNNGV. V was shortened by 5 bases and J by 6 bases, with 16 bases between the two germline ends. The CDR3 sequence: CASSGSRDAKTQYF. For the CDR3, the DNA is TGTGCCAGCAGCGGAAGCCGGGACGCCAAGACCCAGTACTTC.